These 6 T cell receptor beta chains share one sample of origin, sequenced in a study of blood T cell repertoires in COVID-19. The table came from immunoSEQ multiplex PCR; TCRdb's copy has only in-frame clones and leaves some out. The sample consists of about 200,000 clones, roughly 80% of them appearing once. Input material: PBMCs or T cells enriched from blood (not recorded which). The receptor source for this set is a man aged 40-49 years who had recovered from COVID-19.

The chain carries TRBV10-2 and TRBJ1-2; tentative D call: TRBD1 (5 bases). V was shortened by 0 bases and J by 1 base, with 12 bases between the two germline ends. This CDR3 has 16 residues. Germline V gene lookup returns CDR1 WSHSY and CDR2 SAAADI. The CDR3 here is CASSESQVSYNYGYTF. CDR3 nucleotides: TGCGCCAGCAGTGAGTCACAGGTATCATATAACTATGGCTACACCTTC.

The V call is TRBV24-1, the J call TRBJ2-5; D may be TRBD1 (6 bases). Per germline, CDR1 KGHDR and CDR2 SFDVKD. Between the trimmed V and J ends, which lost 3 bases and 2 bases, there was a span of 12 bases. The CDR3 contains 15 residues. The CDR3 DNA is TGTGCCACCAGTGATCCCGGGACACGACAAGAGACCCAGTACTTC. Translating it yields CATSDPGTRQETQYF.

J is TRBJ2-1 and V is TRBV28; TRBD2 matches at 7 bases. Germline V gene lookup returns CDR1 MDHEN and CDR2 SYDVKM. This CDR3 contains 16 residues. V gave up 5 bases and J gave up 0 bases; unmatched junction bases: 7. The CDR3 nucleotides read TGTGCCAGCAGTCGTCTCGGGGGGAGCTCCTACAATGAGCAGTTCTTC. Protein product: CASSRLGGSSYNEQFF.

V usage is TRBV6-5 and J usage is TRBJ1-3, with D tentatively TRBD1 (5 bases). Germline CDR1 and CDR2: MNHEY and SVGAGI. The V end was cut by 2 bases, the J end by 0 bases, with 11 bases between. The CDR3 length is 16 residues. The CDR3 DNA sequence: TGTGCCAGCAGTTACAAAGGGGAAGTCTCTGGAAACACCATATATTTT. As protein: CASSYKGEVSGNTIYF.

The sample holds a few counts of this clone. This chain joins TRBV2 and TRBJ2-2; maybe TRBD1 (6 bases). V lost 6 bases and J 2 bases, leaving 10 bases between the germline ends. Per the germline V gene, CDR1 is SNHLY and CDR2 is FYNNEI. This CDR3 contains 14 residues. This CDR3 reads CASRRDINTGELFF. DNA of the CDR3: TGTGCCAGCAGAAGGGACATAAACACCGGGGAGCTGTTTTTT.

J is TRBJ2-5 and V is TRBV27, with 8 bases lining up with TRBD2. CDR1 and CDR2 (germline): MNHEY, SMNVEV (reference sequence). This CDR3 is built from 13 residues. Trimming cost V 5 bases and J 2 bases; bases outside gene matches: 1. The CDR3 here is CASSREGQETQYF. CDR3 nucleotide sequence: TGTGCCAGCAGTCGGGAGGGGCAAGAGACCCAGTACTTC.